The 3 T cell receptor beta chains in this list originate from one sample, sequenced in a study of T cell repertoires in cytomegalovirus infection. Their antigen targets remain unknown. TCRdb independently ran MiXCR on the reads; one entry per CDR3 protein. This table holds just under 500,000 distinct CDR3 sequences, 33% found once. Source: cultured PBMCs, taken from culture after CMV antigen stimulation. The receptors here all came from a human donor in good health (CMV status not recorded). Some clones in this sample may be carry-over from other donors' samples.

This clonotype was counted many times. The chain employs TRBV7-4 and TRBJ2-4; 13 bases are shared with TRBD2. Trimming removed 0 bases from V and 1 base from J; junction bases left unmatched: 6. The CDR3 loop spans 19 amino acids. The V gene's germline CDR1 is SGHVT and CDR2 SQSDAQ. CDR3 sequence: CASSLATSGRGVAKNIQYF. DNA for the CDR3: TGTGCCAGCAGCTTAGCTACTAGCGGGAGGGGAGTGGCCAAAAACATTCAGTACTTC.

V gene TRBV7-6 combines with J gene TRBJ2-1, with D possibly matching TRBD2 (6 bases). The CDR3 runs to 16 residues. Trimming removed 1 base from V and 5 bases from J, with 15 bases in between. The V gene's germline CDR1 is SGHVS and CDR2 FNYEAQ. The CDR3 region is CASSLVGRGLDNEQFF. The CDR3 DNA reads TGTGCCAGCAGCTTAGTAGGACGGGGACTCGACAATGAGCAGTTCTTC. Looking up the rest from reference TRBV7-6 and TRBJ2-1 gives the full variable domain: GAGVSQSPRYKVTKRGQDVALRCDPISGHVSLYWYRQALGQGPEFLTYFNYEAQQDKSGLPNDRFSAERPEGSISTLTIQRTEQRDSAMYRCASSLVGRGLDNEQFFGPGTRLTVL.

This clonotype was detected only a few times. The J gene is TRBJ2-2, the V gene TRBV6-2 or TRBV6-3, with unresolved D. In germline, CDR1 is MNHEY, CDR2 SVGEGT. V lost 2 bases, J lost 0 bases, and 4 bases lay in between. The CDR3 has 14 amino acids. In nucleotides, the CDR3 is TGTGCCAGCAGTTACATAGCGAACACCGGGGAGCTGTTTTTT. Translating it yields CASSYIANTGELFF.